What follows are 18 T cell receptor beta chains derived from one specimen sequenced in a study of shared clonotypes between healthy human individuals. Terminally differentiated effector memory CD45RA+ cells were excluded from the naive CD8 cells, which were CD45RO-negative and positively selected for CCR7. Method: immunoSEQ multiplex PCR; TCRdb's copy keeps in-frame clones and lacks some. Here the sample spans 700,000 to 950,000 clones, approximately 97% being singletons. The sample taken for sequencing was naive CD8+ T cells sorted from blood. The receptors shown here come from a man aged 30 to 45 in good health.

The CDR3 DNA follows: TGTGCCAGCAGCCCGTCTAGCGGGAGGGATTCAAGAGGCGCCGGGGAGCTGTTTTTT. Translation: CASSPSSGRDSRGAGELFF. This rearrangement joins TRBV7-9 to TRBJ2-2; TRBD2 matches at 12 bases. The CDR3 spans 19 residues. The junction had 16 bases not matched to a gene; V was cut back by 5 bases and J by 6 bases. Germline-derived CDR1 and CDR2 are SEHNR and FQNEAQ (reference sequence).

To note about this clone: Other DNA sequences in the same sample also yield this CDR3. The gene calls are TRBV7-9 and TRBJ2-1; 7 nucleotides match TRBD2. The ends lost 6 bases at V and 0 bases at J; junction bases unmatched: 5. The germline gives CDR1 SEHNR, CDR2 FQNEAQ (reference sequence). CDR3 size: 15 residues. CDR3 protein: CASSPSGSSYNEQFF. In DNA form, the CDR3 reads TGTGCCAGCAGTCCTAGCGGTAGCTCCTACAATGAGCAGTTCTTC.

The J gene is TRBJ2-7, the V gene TRBV4-3; 8 nucleotides line up with TRBD2. The ends lost 3 bases at V and 4 bases at J; junction bases unmatched: 8. Looked up from germline, CDR1 is LGHNA and CDR2 is YSLEER. This CDR3 comprises 15 residues. The CDR3 DNA sequence: TGCGCCAGCAGCCATTTCCCGGGAGGGTGGTACGAGCAGTACTTC. This codes for CASSHFPGGWYEQYF.

The V and J genes are TRBV6-5 and TRBJ2-7; 9 bases fit TRBD2. Trimming removed 6 bases from V and 3 bases from J; junction bases left unmatched: 9. This CDR3 is 15 amino acids long. The germline V gene encodes CDR1 MNHEY and CDR2 SVGAGI. CDR3 bases: TGTGCCAGCAGGCAAATAGCGGGAGAGGGCTACGAGCAGTACTTC. This sequence encodes CASRQIAGEGYEQYF.

This chain connects TRBV30 to TRBJ2-1; D call uncertain. V shed 4 bases and J shed 1 base, with 8 bases lying between them. Germline V CDR1 and CDR2: GTSNPN, SVGIG (reference sequence). The CDR3 covers 13 residues. CDR3 in amino acids: CAWTKESYNEQFF. The DNA for the CDR3 is TGTGCCTGGACTAAGGAATCCTACAATGAGCAGTTCTTC.

The chain has TRBV29-1 and TRBJ2-2; D may be TRBD1 or TRBD2 (7 bases each). Germline values: CDR1 SQVTM, CDR2 ANQGSEA. V was shortened by 3 bases and J by 6 bases, with 14 bases between the two germline ends. The CDR3 extends over 14 amino acids. CDR3 residues: CSVEGEGAPGELFF. The CDR3 DNA reads TGCAGCGTTGAGGGGGAGGGGGCCCCCGGGGAGCTGTTTTTT.

V is TRBV6-5 and J is TRBJ2-6; 9 bases are a match to TRBD2. V shed 6 bases and J 8 bases; nucleotides not matched to a gene: 2. Germline V CDR1 and CDR2: MNHEY, SVGAGI. The CDR3 covers 13 residues. This CDR3 is CASSAGGPNVLTF. CDR3 sequence (DNA): TGTGCCAGCAGCGCGGGGGGGCCCAACGTCCTGACTTTC.

This clone was detected only a few times. The chain carries TRBV6-5 and TRBJ1-2, with D unclear. This CDR3 spans 13 amino acids. Germline CDR1 and CDR2: MNHEY and SVGAGI. The V gene lost 2 bases and the J gene lost 5 bases, with 9 bases spanning the gap. In nucleotides, the CDR3 is TGTGCCAGCAGTTACGATGCCGCATATGGCTACACCTTC. It codes for CASSYDAAYGYTF.

The rearrangement joins TRBV9 to TRBJ2-5, with no clear D. From germline, CDR1 is SGDLS and CDR2 YYNGEE. Trimming shortened V by 0 bases and J by 5 bases, and 11 bases separated the two germline ends. The CDR3 consists of 14 residues. The DNA of the CDR3 is TGTGCCAGCAGCGTAGGCAGCTTCCGGGAGACCCAGTACTTC. Amino acids: CASSVGSFRETQYF.

This chain links TRBV7-9 with TRBJ2-1, with 12 bases lining up with TRBD2. Germline lookup yields CDR1 SEHNR and CDR2 FQNEAQ (reference sequence). The junction had 6 bases not matched to a gene; V was cut back by 2 bases and J by 7 bases. The CDR3 is 16 residues long. This CDR3 is CASSLKLAGGANEQFF. As DNA, the CDR3 is TGTGCCAGCAGCTTAAAACTAGCGGGAGGAGCAAATGAGCAGTTCTTC.

The V call is TRBV27, the J call TRBJ2-2; D perhaps matches TRBD1 (6 bases). The CDR3 totals 15 residues. Germline V gene lookup returns CDR1 MNHEY and CDR2 SMNVEV (reference sequence). V was clipped by 1 base and J by 7 bases, with 13 bases between them. In nucleotides, the CDR3 is TGTGCCAGCAGTTTATACGGCCAACAGGGCGGGGAGCTGTTTTTT. This sequence encodes CASSLYGQQGGELFF.

The rearrangement joins TRBV6-5 to TRBJ1-2; 10 bases are shared with TRBD1. The V gene's germline CDR1 is MNHEY and CDR2 SVGAGI. This CDR3 is built from 15 residues. V dropped 2 bases and J dropped 9; count of bases not matched to a gene: 9. CDR3: CASSYGLGQGISYTF. Written as DNA, the CDR3 is TGTGCCAGCAGTTACGGTCTGGGACAGGGGATAAGCTACACCTTC.

The V call is TRBV11-2, the J call TRBJ2-5; TRBD2 agrees at 10 bases. The CDR3 is 17 residues long. Germline loops: CDR1 SGHAT, CDR2 FQNNGV. The trim removed 5 bases at V and 1 base at J, leaving 10 bases unmatched. The DNA for the CDR3 is TGTGCCAGCAGCAAAAACCCGGGACTAGCGAGCCAAGAGACCCAGTACTTC. Its protein product is CASSKNPGLASQETQYF.

V gene TRBV27 combines with J gene TRBJ2-7; D may be TRBD1 (6 bases). Between the trimmed V and J ends, which lost 8 bases and 2 bases, there was a span of 19 bases. Germline V CDR1 and CDR2: MNHEY, SMNVEV (reference sequence). This CDR3 contains 15 residues. The DNA of the CDR3 is TGTGCCAGCGTTGCACAGGGACCGTATGCCTACGAGCAGTACTTC. Amino acid sequence: CASVAQGPYAYEQYF.

The chain uses TRBV7-6 and TRBJ2-2; no definite D call. CDR3 length: 13 residues. CDR1 is SGHVS and CDR2 is FNYEAQ in the germline V gene. Trimming cost V 4 bases and J 4 bases, with 7 bases left between them. The CDR3 is CASSSFVTGELFF. DNA for the CDR3: TGTGCCAGCAGCTCCTTTGTCACCGGGGAGCTGTTTTTT.

The rearrangement links TRBV5-1 to TRBJ2-1; no definite D call. The ends were cut back, 0 bases at V and 7 bases at J, with 8 bases in the middle. The CDR3 has 13 amino acids. Per germline, CDR1 SGHRS and CDR2 YFSETQ. The CDR3 loop is CASSLDSSNEQFF. The CDR3 DNA follows: TGCGCCAGCAGCTTGGACTCCTCGAATGAGCAGTTCTTC.

To note about this clone: The sample has other DNA sequences that encode this CDR3 too. The chain is built from TRBV27 and TRBJ2-5; maybe TRBD1 (5 bases). The CDR3 runs to 13 residues. V lost 3 bases and J lost 2, with 7 bases in between. Germline V gives CDR1 MNHEY, CDR2 SMNVEV (reference sequence). The CDR3 DNA is TGTGCCAGCAGTTTTCAGGGACAAGAGACCCAGTACTTC. It encodes CASSFQGQETQYF.

The chain joins TRBV6-5 to TRBJ2-1; 13 nucleotides line up with TRBD2. Germline assignment: CDR1 MNHEY and CDR2 SVGAGI. CDR3 length equals 15 residues. After removal of 5 bases from V and 4 bases from J, the junction contained 2 bases not matched to a gene. The CDR3 spells CASSTLAGGYNEQFF. The CDR3 DNA follows: TGTGCCAGCAGTACACTAGCGGGAGGGTACAATGAGCAGTTCTTC.